A single sample is the source of the 4 T cell receptor beta chains below, sequenced in a study of shared clonotypes between healthy human individuals. The assay was immunoSEQ multiplex PCR, and TCRdb's table has in-frame clones only and misses some. Here the sample spans approximately 500,000 clones, 79% being singletons. The sample taken for sequencing was PBMCs. The receptors originated from a woman aged 40-49 years in good health. Some clones in this sample may be carry-over from other donors' samples.

The chain recombines TRBV14 with TRBJ1-2; no clear D gene. V gave up 4 bases and J gave up 8 bases, with 14 bases separating them. The CDR3 contains 13 residues. In germline, CDR1 is SGHDN, CDR2 FVKESK. This CDR3 reads CASSLHGGGGYTF. CDR3 nucleotide sequence: TGTGCCAGCAGCCTACACGGAGGAGGAGGCTACACCTTC.

This chain's CDR3 is CASGARTSGGFGEQYF. CDR3 nucleotides: TGTGCCAGCGGGGCGAGGACTAGCGGAGGATTTGGGGAGCAGTACTTC. The rearrangement links TRBV2 to TRBJ2-7; TRBD2 agrees at 10 bases. V lost 8 bases, J lost 7 bases, and 17 bases stayed unmatched. The CDR3 contains 16 residues. The V gene's germline CDR1 is SNHLY and CDR2 FYNNEI.

The J gene is TRBJ2-7, the V gene TRBV28; D is unresolved. This CDR3 region has 15 residues. The germline V gene encodes CDR1 MDHEN and CDR2 SYDVKM. Trimming shortened V by 2 bases and J by 6 bases, and 17 bases separated the two germline ends. CDR3 amino acids: CASSLTGLTFPEQYF. The CDR3 region has the DNA TGTGCCAGCAGTTTAACCGGGCTGACCTTTCCCGAGCAGTACTTC.

This clone was detected only a few times. Other DNA variants within this sample encode the same CDR3. This chain links TRBV29-1 with TRBJ2-1, with 9 positions matching TRBD2. Germline CDR1 reads SQVTM; CDR2 reads ANQGSEA. The trim removed 3 bases at V and 3 bases at J, leaving 0 bases unmatched. The CDR3 consists of 13 residues. CDR3 nucleotides: TGCAGCGTTGAGACTAGCGGCTACAATGAGCAGTTCTTC. Translated, it gives CSVETSGYNEQFF.